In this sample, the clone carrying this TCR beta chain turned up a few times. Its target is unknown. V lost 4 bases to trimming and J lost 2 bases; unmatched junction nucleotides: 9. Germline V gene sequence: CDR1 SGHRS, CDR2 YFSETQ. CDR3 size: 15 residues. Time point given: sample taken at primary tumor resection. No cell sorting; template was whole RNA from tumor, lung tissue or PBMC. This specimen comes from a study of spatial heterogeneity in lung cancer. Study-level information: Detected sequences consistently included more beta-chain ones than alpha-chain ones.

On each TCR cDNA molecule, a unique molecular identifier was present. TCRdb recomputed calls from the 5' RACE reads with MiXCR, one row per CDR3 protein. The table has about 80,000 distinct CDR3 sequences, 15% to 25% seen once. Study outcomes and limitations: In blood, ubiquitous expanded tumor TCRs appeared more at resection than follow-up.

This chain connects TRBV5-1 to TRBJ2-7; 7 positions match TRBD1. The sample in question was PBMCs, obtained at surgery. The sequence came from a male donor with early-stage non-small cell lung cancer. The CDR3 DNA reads TGCGCCAGCAGCGTAGGACAGGACCTAACCTACGAGCAGTACTTC. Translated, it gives CASSVGQDLTYEQYF. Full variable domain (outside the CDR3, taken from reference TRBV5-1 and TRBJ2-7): KAGVTQTPRYLIKTRGQQVTLSCSPISGHRSVSWYQQTPGQGLQFLFEYFSETQRNKGNFPGRFSGRQFSNSRSEMNVSTLELGDSALYLCASSVGQDLTYEQYFGPGTRLTVT.